Presented here are 8 T cell receptor beta chains from one specimen sequenced in a study of T cells in localized non-small cell lung cancer. Produced via immunoSEQ multiplex PCR; TCRdb's table is partial and in-frame only. In the table there are under 35,000 clones, approximately 88% of which are singletons. The specimen was peripheral blood mononuclear cells, collected before any cancer treatment. Receptors were obtained from a woman between 35 and 75 years old with stage III lung adenocarcinoma.

The chain uses TRBV7-3 and TRBJ2-7; TRBD1 is a possible D gene (6 bases). Trimming pared 4 bases from V and 4 bases from J, leaving 14 bases between. Germline V gives CDR1 SGHTA, CDR2 FQGTGA. The CDR3 contains 14 residues. Here the CDR3 reads CASSYSPDRYEQYF. CDR3 in DNA: TGTGCCAGCAGCTACTCCCCGGACAGATACGAGCAGTACTTC.

In its sample, this clone was seen once. The V and J genes are TRBV30 and TRBJ2-7; D remains ambiguous. The CDR3 has 10 amino acids. The germline gives CDR1 GTSNPN, CDR2 SVGIG (reference sequence). V was shortened by 3 bases and J by 3 bases, with 3 bases between the two germline ends. The CDR3 nucleotides read TGTGCCTGGAGCCACTACGAGCAGTACTTC. Encoded protein: CAWSHYEQYF.

The chain recombines TRBV6-5 with TRBJ2-3; no definite D call. The V and J ends lost 5 bases and 1 base respectively, with 7 bases between them. The CDR3 sequence is 13 residues long. Germline values: CDR1 MNHEY, CDR2 SVGAGI. Written as DNA, the CDR3 is TGTGCCAGCAGTGGGATAGGCACAGATACGCAGTATTTT. Translation gives CASSGIGTDTQYF.

CDR3 bases: TGTGCCAGCAGCTTGGAATCAGGGGCCCAGCATTTT. Amino acids: CASSLESGAQHF. V is TRBV5-5 and J is TRBJ1-5, with D possibly TRBD1 on 6 matching bases. The CDR3 is made up of 12 amino acids. V lost 0 bases and J lost 11, with 9 bases in between. Germline CDR1 SGHKS, CDR2 YYEKEE (reference sequence).

The V call is TRBV5-1, the J call TRBJ1-2; D gene unclear. Germline CDR1 reads SGHRS; CDR2 reads YFSETQ. This CDR3 is built from 15 residues. V shed 2 bases and J shed 4 bases, with 15 bases lying between them. CDR3 sequence: CASSFGGEGGYGYTF. Written as DNA, the CDR3 is TGCGCCAGCAGCTTTGGAGGTGAGGGCGGCTATGGCTACACCTTC.

The gene calls are TRBV5-1 and TRBJ1-1; D possibly corresponds to TRBD1 (5 bases). Germline loops: CDR1 SGHRS, CDR2 YFSETQ. The V gene lost 4 bases and the J gene lost 4 bases, with 14 bases spanning the gap. CDR3 length: 14 residues. CDR3 loop: CASSPDTGSTEAFF. The CDR3 DNA reads as TGCGCCAGCAGCCCGGACACGGGGAGCACTGAAGCTTTCTTT.

The CDR3 reads CASSPTGQRDTEAFF. The CDR3 coding sequence is TGTGCCAGCAGCCCCACGGGACAACGGGACACTGAAGCTTTCTTT. The rearrangement links TRBV7-3 to TRBJ1-1, with D perhaps TRBD1 (6 bases). Between the trimmed V and J ends, which lost 5 bases and 3 bases, there was a span of 16 bases. The germline V gene has CDR1 SGHTA and CDR2 FQGTGA. The CDR3 sequence is 15 residues long.

V gene TRBV9 combines with J gene TRBJ1-1; 7 nucleotides line up with TRBD1. V dropped 0 bases and J dropped 0; count of bases not matched to a gene: 8. The CDR3 consists of 17 residues. In germline, CDR1 is SGDLS, CDR2 YYNGEE. The CDR3 bases are TGTGCCAGCAGCGTAGGGTCAGGGGGGACCATGAACACTGAAGCTTTCTTT. Protein: CASSVGSGGTMNTEAFF.